This entry describes one T cell receptor beta chain. This sample was included in a study of human T cells and chemical hapten exposure. TCRdb reprocessed the RACE reads via MiXCR and lists one record per CDR3 protein. The profile shows about 71,000 distinct CDR3 sequences, approximately 9.8% of them singletons. Time point described: patch test 1, 2 weeks after DPC sensitization. Treatment here: therapeutic diphenylcyclopropenone sensitization with weekly scalp DPC. Total RNA was isolated from unfractionated whole blood. The CDR3 loop spans 15 amino acids. CDR1 SQVTM and CDR2 ANQGSEA come from the germline V gene. V shed 0 bases and J 11 bases; nucleotides not matched to a gene: 10.

J is TRBJ1-4 and V is TRBV29-1; 9 positions agree with TRBD1. The source was whole blood, collected in connection with sensitization to the hapten diphenylcyclopropenone (DPC). The TCR comes from a middle-aged woman with alopecia areata. Some clones in this sample may be carry-over from other donors' samples. In DNA form, the CDR3 reads TGCAGCGTTGAAGATCAGGGACAGGGACGGGACAAACTGTTTTTT. This codes for CSVEDQGQGRDKLFF.